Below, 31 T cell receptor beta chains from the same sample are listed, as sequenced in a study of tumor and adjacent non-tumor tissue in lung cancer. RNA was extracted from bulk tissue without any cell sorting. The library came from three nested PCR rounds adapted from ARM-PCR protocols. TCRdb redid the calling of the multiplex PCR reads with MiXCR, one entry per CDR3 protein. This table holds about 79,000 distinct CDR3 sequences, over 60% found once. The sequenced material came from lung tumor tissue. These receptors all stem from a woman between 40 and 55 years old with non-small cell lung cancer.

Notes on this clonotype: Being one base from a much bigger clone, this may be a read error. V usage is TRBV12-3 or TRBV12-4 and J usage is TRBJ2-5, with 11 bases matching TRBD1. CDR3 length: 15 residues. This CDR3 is CVSSSGQGGQETQYF. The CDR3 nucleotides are TGTGTCAGCAGTTCGGGACAGGGGGGTCAAGAGACCCAGTACTTC.

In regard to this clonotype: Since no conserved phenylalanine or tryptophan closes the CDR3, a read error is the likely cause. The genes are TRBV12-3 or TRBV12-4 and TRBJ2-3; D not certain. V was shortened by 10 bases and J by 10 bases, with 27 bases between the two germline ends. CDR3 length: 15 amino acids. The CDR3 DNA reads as TGTGCCACCTTAATGCCGACCGAAGGCCCGGACGCGCAGTATCTT. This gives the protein CATLMPTEGPDAQYL.

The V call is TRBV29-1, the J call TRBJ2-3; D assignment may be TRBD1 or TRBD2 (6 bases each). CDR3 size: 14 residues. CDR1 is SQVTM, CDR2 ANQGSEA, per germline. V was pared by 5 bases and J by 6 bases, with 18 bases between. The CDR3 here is CSVKAPGAGDTQYF. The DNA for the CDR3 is TGCAGCGTTAAAGCTCCGGGGGCCGGTGATACGCAGTATTTT.

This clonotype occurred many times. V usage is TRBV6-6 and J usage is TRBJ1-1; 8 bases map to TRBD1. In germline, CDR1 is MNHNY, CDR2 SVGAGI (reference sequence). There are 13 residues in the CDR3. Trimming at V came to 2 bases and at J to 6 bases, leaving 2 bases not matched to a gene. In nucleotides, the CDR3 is TGTGCCAGCAGTTACGACAGGGGAGCTGAAGCTTTCTTT. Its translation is CASSYDRGAEAFF.

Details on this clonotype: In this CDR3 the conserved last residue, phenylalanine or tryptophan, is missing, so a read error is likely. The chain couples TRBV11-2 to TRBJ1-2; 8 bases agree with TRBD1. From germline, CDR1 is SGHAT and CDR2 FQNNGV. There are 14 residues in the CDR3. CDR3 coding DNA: TGTGCCGGCAGCTTGGGGACAGGAAACTATGGCTACACCAAC. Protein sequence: CAGSLGTGNYGYTN.

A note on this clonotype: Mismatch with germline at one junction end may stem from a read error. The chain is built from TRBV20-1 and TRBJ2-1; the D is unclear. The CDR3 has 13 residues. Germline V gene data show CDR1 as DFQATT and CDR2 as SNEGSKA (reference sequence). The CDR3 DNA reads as TGCACTGCTAATCCTATCTCCTACAATGAGCAGTTCTTC. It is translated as CTANPISYNEQFF.

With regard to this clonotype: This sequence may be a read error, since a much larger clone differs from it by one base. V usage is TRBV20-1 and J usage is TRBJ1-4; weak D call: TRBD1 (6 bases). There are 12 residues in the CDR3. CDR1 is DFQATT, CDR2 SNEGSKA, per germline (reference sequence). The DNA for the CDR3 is TGCGGTGCGCAGAAGGGGGATGAAAAACTGTTTTTT. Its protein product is CGAQKGDEKLFF.

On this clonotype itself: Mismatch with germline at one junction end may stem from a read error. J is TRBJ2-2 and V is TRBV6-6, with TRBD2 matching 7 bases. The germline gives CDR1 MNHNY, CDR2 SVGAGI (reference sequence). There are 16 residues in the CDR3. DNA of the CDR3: TGTGCCAGCAATTATGGGGCCGGGGAGGGCACCGGGGAGCTGTATTTT. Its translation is CASNYGAGEGTGELYF.

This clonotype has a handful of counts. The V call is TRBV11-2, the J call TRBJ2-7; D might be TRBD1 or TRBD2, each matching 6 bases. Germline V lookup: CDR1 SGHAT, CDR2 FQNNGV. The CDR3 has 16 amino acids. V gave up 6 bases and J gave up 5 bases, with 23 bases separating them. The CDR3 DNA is TGTGCCAGCAGTCCCAAGACAGTGGGGGGCCCCAACGAGCAGTACTTC. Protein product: CASSPKTVGGPNEQYF.

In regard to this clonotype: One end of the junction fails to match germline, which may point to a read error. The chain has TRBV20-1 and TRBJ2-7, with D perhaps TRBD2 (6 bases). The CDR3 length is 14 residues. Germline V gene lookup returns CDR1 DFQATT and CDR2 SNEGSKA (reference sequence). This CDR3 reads CSAPGTGPSYEHYF. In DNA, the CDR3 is TGCAGTGCACCCGGGACTGGCCCCTCCTACGAGCACTACTTC.

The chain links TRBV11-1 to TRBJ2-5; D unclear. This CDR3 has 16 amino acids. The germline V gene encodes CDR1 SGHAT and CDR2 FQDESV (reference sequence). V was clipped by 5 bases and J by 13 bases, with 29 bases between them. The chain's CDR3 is CASSRRASRNQETWYF. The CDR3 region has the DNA TGTGCCAGCAGCCGCCGGGCTAGTCGGAATCAAGAGACCTGGTACTTC.

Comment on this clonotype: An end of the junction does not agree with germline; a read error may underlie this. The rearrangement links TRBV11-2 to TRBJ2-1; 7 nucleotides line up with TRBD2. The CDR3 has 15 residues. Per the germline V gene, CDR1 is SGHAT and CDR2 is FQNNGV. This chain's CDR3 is CASSLARGGPREQFF. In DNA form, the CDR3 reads TGTGCCAGCAGTTTAGCTAGGGGAGGGCCGCGCGAGCAGTTCTTC. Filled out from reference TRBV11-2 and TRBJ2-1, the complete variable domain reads EAGVAQSPRYKIIEKRQSVAFWCNPISGHATLYWYQQILGQGPKLLIQFQNNGVVDDSQLPKDRFSAERLKGVDSTLKIQPAKLEDSAVYLCASSLARGGPREQFFGPGTRLTVL.

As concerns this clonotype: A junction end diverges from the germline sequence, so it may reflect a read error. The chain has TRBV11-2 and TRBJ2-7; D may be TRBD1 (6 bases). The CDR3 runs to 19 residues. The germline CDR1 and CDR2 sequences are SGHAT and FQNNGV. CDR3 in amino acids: CASSFYQGIRDTEFYEQYF. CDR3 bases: TGTGCCAGCAGCTTCTATCAGGGAATCCGGGACACGGAATTCTACGAACAGTACTTC.

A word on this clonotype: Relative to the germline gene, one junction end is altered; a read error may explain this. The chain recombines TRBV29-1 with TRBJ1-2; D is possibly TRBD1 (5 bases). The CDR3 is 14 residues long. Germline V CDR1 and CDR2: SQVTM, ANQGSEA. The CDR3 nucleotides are TGCAGCGTCTCCGGGACCCCGAAACACTATGACTACACCTTC. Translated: CSVSGTPKHYDYTF.

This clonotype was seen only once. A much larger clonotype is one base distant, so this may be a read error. The CDR3 DNA reads TGCAGTGCTTCCGCAGGGAGTACAGCTTTCTTT. Amino acid sequence: CSASAGSTAFF. V and J are TRBV20-1 and TRBJ1-1; D possibly corresponds to TRBD1 (5 bases). The CDR3 is 11 residues long. Germline values: CDR1 DFQATT, CDR2 SNEGSKA (reference sequence). V lost 5 bases and J lost 10, with 14 bases in between.

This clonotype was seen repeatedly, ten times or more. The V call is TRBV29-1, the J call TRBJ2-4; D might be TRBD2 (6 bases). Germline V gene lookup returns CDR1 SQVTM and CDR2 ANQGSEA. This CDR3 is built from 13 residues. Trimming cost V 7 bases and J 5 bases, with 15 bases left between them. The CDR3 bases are TGCAGCGCCACCCGTGGAGGGGAAAACATTCAGTACTTC. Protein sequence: CSATRGGENIQYF. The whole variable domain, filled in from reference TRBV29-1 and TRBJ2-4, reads SAVISQKPSRDICQRGTSLTIQCQVDSQVTMMFWYRQQPGQSLTLIATANQGSEATYESGFVIDKFPISRPNLTFSTLTVSNMSPEDSSIYLCSATRGGENIQYFGAGTRLSVL.

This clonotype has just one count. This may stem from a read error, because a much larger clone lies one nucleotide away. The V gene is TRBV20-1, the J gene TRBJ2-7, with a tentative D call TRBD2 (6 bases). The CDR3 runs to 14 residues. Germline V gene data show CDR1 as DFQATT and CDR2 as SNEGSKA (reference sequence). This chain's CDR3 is CTARGEDYSYEQYF. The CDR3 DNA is TGCACTGCTAGAGGAGAGGACTACTCCTACGAGCAGTACTTC.

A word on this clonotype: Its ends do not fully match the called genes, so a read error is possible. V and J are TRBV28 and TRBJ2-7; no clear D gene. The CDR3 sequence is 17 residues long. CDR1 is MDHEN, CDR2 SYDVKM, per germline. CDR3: CASRGLRYSLSTYEQHF. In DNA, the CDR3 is TGTGCCAGCAGGGGCCTTCGATACTCACTGTCTACCTACGAGCAGCACTTC.

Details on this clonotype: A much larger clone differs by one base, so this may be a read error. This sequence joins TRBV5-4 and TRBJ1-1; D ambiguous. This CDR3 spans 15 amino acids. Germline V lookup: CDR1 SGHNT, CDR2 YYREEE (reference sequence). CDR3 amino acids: CANSSIDTANTEAFF. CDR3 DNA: TGTGCCAACAGCTCGATCGATACAGCGAACACTGAAGCTTTCTTT. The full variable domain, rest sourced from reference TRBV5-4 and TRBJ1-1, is ETGVTQSPTHLIKTRGQQVTLRCSSQSGHNTVSWYQQALGQGPQFIFQYYREEENGRGNFPPRFSGLQFPNYSSELNVNALELDDSALYLCANSSIDTANTEAFFGQGTRLTVV.

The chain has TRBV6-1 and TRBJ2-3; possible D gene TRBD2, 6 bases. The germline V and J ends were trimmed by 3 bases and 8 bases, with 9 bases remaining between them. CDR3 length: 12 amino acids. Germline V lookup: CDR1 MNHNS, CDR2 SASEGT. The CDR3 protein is CASSDTGGTQYF. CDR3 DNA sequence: TGTGCCAGCAGTGATACCGGGGGTACGCAGTATTTT.

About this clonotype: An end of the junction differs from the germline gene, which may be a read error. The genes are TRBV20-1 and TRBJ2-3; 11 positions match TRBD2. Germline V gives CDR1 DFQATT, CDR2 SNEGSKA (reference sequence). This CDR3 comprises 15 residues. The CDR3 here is CSATTSGGAADMQYF. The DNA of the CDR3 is TGCAGTGCTACTACTAGCGGGGGTGCAGCAGATATGCAGTATTTT.

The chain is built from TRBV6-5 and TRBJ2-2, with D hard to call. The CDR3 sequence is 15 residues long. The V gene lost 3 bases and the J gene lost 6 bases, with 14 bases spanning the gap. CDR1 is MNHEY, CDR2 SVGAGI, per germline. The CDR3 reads CASSYQVARAGELFF. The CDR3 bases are TGTGCCAGCAGTTATCAGGTGGCACGGGCCGGGGAGCTGTTTTTT.

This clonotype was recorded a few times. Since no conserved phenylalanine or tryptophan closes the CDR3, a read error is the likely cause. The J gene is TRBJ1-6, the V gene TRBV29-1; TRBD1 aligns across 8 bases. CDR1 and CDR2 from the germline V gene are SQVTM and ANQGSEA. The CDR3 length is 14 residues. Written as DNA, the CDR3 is TGCAGCGCCAGGACAGGGTGGGATAATTCACGCCTCCACATT. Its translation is CSARTGWDNSRLHI.

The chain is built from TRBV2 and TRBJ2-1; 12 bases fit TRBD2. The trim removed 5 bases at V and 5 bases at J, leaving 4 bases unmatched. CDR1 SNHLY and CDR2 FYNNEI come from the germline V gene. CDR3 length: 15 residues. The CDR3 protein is CASSRTSGINNEQFF. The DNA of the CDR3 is TGTGCCAGCAGTCGGACTAGCGGGATAAACAATGAGCAGTTCTTC.

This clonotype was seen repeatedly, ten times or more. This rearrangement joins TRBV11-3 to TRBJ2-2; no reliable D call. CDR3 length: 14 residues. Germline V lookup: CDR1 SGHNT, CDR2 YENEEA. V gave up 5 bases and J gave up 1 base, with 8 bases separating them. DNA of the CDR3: TGTGCCAGCAGCCTAACAGTGAACACCGGGGAGCTGTTTTTT. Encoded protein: CASSLTVNTGELFF.

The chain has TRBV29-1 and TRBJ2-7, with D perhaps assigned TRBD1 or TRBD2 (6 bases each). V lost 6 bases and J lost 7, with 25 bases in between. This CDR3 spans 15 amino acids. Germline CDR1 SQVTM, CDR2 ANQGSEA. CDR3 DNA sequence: TGCAGCGTAACATTAGGGGGGCGATCAAACCAAGAGCAGTACTTC. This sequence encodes CSVTLGGRSNQEQYF.

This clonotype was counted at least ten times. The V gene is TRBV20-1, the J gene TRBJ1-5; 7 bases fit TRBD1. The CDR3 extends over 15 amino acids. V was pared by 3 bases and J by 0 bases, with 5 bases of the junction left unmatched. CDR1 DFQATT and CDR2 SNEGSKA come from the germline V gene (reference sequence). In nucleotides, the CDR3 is TGCAGTGCTAGGACAGGGACGTATAGCAATCAGCCCCAGCATTTT. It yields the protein CSARTGTYSNQPQHF.

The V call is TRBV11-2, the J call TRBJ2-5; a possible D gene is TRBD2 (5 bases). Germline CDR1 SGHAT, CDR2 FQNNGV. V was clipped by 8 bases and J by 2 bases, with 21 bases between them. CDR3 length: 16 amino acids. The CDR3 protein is CASCHLRAASQETQYF. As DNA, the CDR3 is TGTGCCAGCTGCCATCTGAGGGCAGCCTCACAAGAGACCCAGTACTTC.

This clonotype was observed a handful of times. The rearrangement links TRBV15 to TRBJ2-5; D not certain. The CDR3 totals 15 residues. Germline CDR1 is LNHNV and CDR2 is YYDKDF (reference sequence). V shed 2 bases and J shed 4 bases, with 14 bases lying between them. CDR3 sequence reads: CATSRTPAWGETQYF. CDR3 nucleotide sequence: TGTGCCACCAGCAGAACCCCAGCTTGGGGAGAGACCCAGTACTTC.

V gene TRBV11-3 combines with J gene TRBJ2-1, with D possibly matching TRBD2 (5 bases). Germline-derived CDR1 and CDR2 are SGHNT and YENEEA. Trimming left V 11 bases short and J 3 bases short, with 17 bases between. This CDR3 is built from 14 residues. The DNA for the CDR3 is TGTGCCGGTAGCGACGACGGGTTCTACAATGAGCAGTTCTTC. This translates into CAGSDDGFYNEQFF.

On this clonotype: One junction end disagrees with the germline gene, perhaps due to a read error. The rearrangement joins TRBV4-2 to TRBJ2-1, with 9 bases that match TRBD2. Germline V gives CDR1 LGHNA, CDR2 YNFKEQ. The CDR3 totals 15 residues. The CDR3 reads CASGQALSSGDSQFF. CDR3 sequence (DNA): TGTGCCAGCGGCCAAGCCCTGTCTAGCGGGGATTCCCAGTTCTTC.